This TCR beta chain was sequenced for a study of T-cell reconstitution after alpha-beta-depleted transplantation in children. CDR3 length: 10 amino acids. V was cut by 6 bases and J by 8 bases, with 5 bases left in between. Library preparation (for TCRbeta) was performed with unique molecular identifiers. TCRdb reprocessed the PCR reads via MiXCR and lists one record per CDR3 protein. This repertoire shows roughly 590,000 distinct CDR3 sequences, around 17% found once; its top ten account for 0.8% to 1.1%. The sample holds many counts of this clonotype. The chain has TRBV12-3 or TRBV12-4 and TRBJ2-1; D not resolved. The sequences come from PBMCs from the stem cell graft donor, collected from the stem cell graft. The TCR comes from a human donor who donated a stem cell graft to a child with acute myeloid leukemia. Here the CDR3 reads CASSIDEQFF. As DNA, the CDR3 is TGTGCCAGCAGCATAGATGAGCAGTTCTTC.